The following is a TCR beta chain sequence with its context. Assay: immunoSEQ multiplex PCR; the TCRdb copy retains only in-frame clones and omits some. The repertoire holds 300,000 to 500,000 clones, with roughly 88% as singletons. The entry originates in a study of blood T cell repertoires in COVID-19. This clonotype was sampled from a woman between 35 and 50 years old with acute COVID-19. Sequencing was performed on PBMCs or T cells enriched from blood (not recorded which).

The CDR3 region has the DNA TGTGCCAGCAGTTTGGTTTGGGCTTACCAAGAGACCCAGTACTTC. Its protein is CASSLVWAYQETQYF. The chain uses TRBV27 and TRBJ2-5; no reliable D call. This CDR3 region has 15 residues. V lost 3 bases, J lost 0 bases, and 11 bases lay in between. Germline V gene lookup returns CDR1 MNHEY and CDR2 SMNVEV (reference sequence).